This T cell receptor beta chain appears in the sequencing data of a study of blood T cell repertoires in COVID-19. In the study overall: From the United States, Italy and Spain came samples of acute and convalescent COVID-19.

CDR1 and CDR2 from the germline V gene are MNHEY and SMNVEV (reference sequence). The CDR3 consists of 15 residues. The V segment lost 10 bases and the J segment 6 bases; nucleotides outside the gene matches: 14. Sequenced by immunoSEQ multiplex PCR; TCRdb stores in-frame clones only, minus some. In the table there are about 83,000 clones, 86% of which are singletons. The receptor was isolated from a man in his fifties with active COVID-19. Material for sequencing was peripheral blood. This chain uses TRBV27 with TRBJ2-1; 8 bases are shared with TRBD2. CDR3 bases: TGTGCCACCAGACGACTGAGCGGGAGTGGCAATGAGCAGTTCTTC. It yields the protein CATRRLSGSGNEQFF.